What follows describes a single TCR beta chain. With random hexamers, roughly 0.45 to 1 ug RNA was reverse transcribed. TCRdb ran MiXCR on the immunoSEQ multiplex PCR reads and lists one entry per CDR3 protein. In the table there are about 300,000 distinct CDR3 sequences, 85% of which are singletons. This CDR3 contains 15 residues. V dropped 5 bases and J dropped 3 bases, with 15 bases sitting between them. CDR1 and CDR2 (germline): MDHEN, SYDVKM. This specimen belongs to a study of CD8 T cells in Susac syndrome. Specimen: CD8+ T cells from PBMCs. The receptor was isolated from a human donor with multiple sclerosis. V and J are TRBV28 and TRBJ2-3, with D possibly being TRBD1 or TRBD2 (5 bases each). In DNA, the CDR3 is TGTGCCAGCAGTCGCCTGGGGGTTACGACAGATACGCAGTATTTT. It encodes CASSRLGVTTDTQYF.